The rows below give T cell receptor beta chains drawn from one sample of a study of T-cell memory formation after mild COVID-19. TCRdb reprocessed the 5' RACE reads with MiXCR, giving one entry per CDR3 protein. The sample contains hundreds of thousands of distinct CDR3 sequences, about 15% of which appear only once. Sequenced input: PBMCs or a T cell subset sorted from them (not recorded which). These receptors were collected from a man aged 18 to 29 who had mild COVID-19 (a few samples of this study predate the infection). Cell type and time point are not known. Each CDR3 is given with its conserved first and last residue. A D gene is named only where the DNA matches it firmly. Rows may omit the clone size; those that give it use once, few, many or a size class.

abundance: few; j_gene: TRBJ2-3; v_gene: TRBV7-9; d_gene: .; CDR3nt: TGTGCCAGCAGCTTAGTCGGTACAAACCCCACAGATACGCAGTATTTT; CDR3aa: CASSLVGTNPTDTQYF
abundance: .; j_gene: TRBJ2-1; v_gene: TRBV5-1; d_gene: TRBD2; CDR3nt: TGCGCCAGCAGCTTGGCCCCTAGCGGGGGTCACAATGAGCAGTTCTTC; CDR3aa: CASSLAPSGGHNEQFF
abundance: .; j_gene: TRBJ2-7; v_gene: TRBV7-9; d_gene: .; CDR3nt: TGTGCCAGCAACCGGGACGGGGGTACCTACGAGCAGTACTTC; CDR3aa: CASNRDGGTYEQYF
abundance: .; j_gene: TRBJ2-2; v_gene: TRBV6-2/TRBV6-3; d_gene: TRBD2; CDR3nt: TGTGCCAGCAGTTACTCGGCGCGGGGGGGCGTCGGGGAGCTGTTTTTT; CDR3aa: CASSYSARGGVGELFF
abundance: .; j_gene: TRBJ2-3; v_gene: TRBV6-8; d_gene: TRBD2; CDR3nt: TGTGCCAGCAGTTACACTATGAGCGGGGACCCCCCAGATACGCAGTATTTT; CDR3aa: CASSYTMSGDPPDTQYF
abundance: .; j_gene: TRBJ1-2; v_gene: TRBV10-3; d_gene: .; CDR3nt: TGTGCCATACCTCTGCGGGGCTACACCTTC; CDR3aa: CAIPLRGYTF
abundance: .; j_gene: TRBJ2-5; v_gene: TRBV4-3; d_gene: .; CDR3nt: TGCGCCAGCAGCCAAGGGCTCCCCGAGACCCAGTACTTC; CDR3aa: CASSQGLPETQYF
abundance: few; j_gene: TRBJ2-5; v_gene: TRBV4-1; d_gene: TRBD2; CDR3nt: TGCGCCAGCAGCCAAGAGTCTAGCGGCGAAGAGACCCAGTACTTC; CDR3aa: CASSQESSGEETQYF
abundance: few; j_gene: TRBJ1-5; v_gene: TRBV7-9; d_gene: .; CDR3nt: TGTGCCAGCAGCCTTACAGGGCGGGATCAGCCCCAGCATTTT; CDR3aa: CASSLTGRDQPQHF
abundance: .; j_gene: TRBJ1-4; v_gene: TRBV30; d_gene: .; CDR3nt: TGTGCCTGGAGTGTACCAGGGGTCAATGAAAAACTGTTTTTT; CDR3aa: CAWSVPGVNEKLFF
abundance: few; j_gene: TRBJ2-7; v_gene: TRBV29-1; d_gene: .; CDR3nt: TGCAGCGTTGAGCACAACTACGAGCAGTACTTC; CDR3aa: CSVEHNYEQYF
abundance: many; j_gene: TRBJ2-5; v_gene: TRBV5-1; d_gene: TRBD2; CDR3nt: TGCGCCAGCAGCTTGTCTACTAGCGGCCGCCAAGAGACCCAGTACTTC; CDR3aa: CASSLSTSGRQETQYF
abundance: .; j_gene: TRBJ1-5; v_gene: TRBV30; d_gene: TRBD1; CDR3nt: TGTGCCTGGAGCAGGGGGGGTCGTCAGCCCCAGCATTTT; CDR3aa: CAWSRGGRQPQHF
abundance: .; j_gene: TRBJ2-3; v_gene: TRBV6-1; d_gene: .; CDR3nt: TGTGCCAGCAGCGCCGCGGGGGCCCCAAGCACAGATACGCAGTATTTT; CDR3aa: CASSAAGAPSTDTQYF
abundance: few; j_gene: TRBJ1-1; v_gene: TRBV4-1; d_gene: .; CDR3nt: TGCGCCAGCAGCCAAGGCCCATCCTCGACAGACATGAACACTGAAGCTTTCTTT; CDR3aa: CASSQGPSSTDMNTEAFF
abundance: medium-sized; j_gene: TRBJ2-3; v_gene: TRBV20-1; d_gene: .; CDR3nt: TGCAGTGCCGACGAACGAGGAACAGATACGCAGTATTTT; CDR3aa: CSADERGTDTQYF
abundance: .; j_gene: TRBJ2-1; v_gene: TRBV24-1; d_gene: TRBD2; CDR3nt: TGTGCCACCAGTGACCTGAAGGGGAGCGGGGGGGGCTCATTC; CDR3aa: CATSDLKGSGGGSF
abundance: few; j_gene: TRBJ2-1; v_gene: TRBV11-2; d_gene: .; CDR3nt: TGTGCCAGCAGCCCCTGGACAGGGAGGGGGGAGCAGTTCTTC; CDR3aa: CASSPWTGRGEQFF
abundance: .; j_gene: TRBJ1-3; v_gene: TRBV3-2; d_gene: .; CDR3nt: TGTGCCAGCAGCCCCGACGTGGGACAGGGACCATCTGGAAACACCATATATTTT; CDR3aa: CASSPDVGQGPSGNTIYF
abundance: few; j_gene: TRBJ1-6; v_gene: TRBV5-1; d_gene: .; CDR3nt: TGCGCCAGCAAGGGGAGCCTGGGTAATTCACCCCTCCACTTT; CDR3aa: CASKGSLGNSPLHF
abundance: few; j_gene: TRBJ1-5; v_gene: TRBV4-2; d_gene: .; CDR3nt: TGTGCCAGCAGCCCGTGGGGAGGTCGGGGGCCCAATCAGCCCCAGCATTTT; CDR3aa: CASSPWGGRGPNQPQHF
abundance: .; j_gene: TRBJ1-6; v_gene: TRBV27; d_gene: .; CDR3nt: TGTGCCAGCACCACACACGGAAGCTCCTATAATTCACCCCTCCACTTT; CDR3aa: CASTTHGSSYNSPLHF
abundance: few; j_gene: TRBJ2-5; v_gene: TRBV7-9; d_gene: TRBD1; CDR3nt: TGTGCCAGCAGCTCCCGGACAGGGGGCGGTGAGACCCAGTACTTC; CDR3aa: CASSSRTGGGETQYF
abundance: few; j_gene: TRBJ1-2; v_gene: TRBV28; d_gene: TRBD1; CDR3nt: TGTGCCAGCAGTTTGAGGACAGGGGGGCCGAGCTACACCTTC; CDR3aa: CASSLRTGGPSYTF
abundance: few; j_gene: TRBJ2-5; v_gene: TRBV7-7; d_gene: TRBD1; CDR3nt: TGTGCCAGCAGCTGGGGGACCGCCTCAGGGGGGACCCAGTACTTC; CDR3aa: CASSWGTASGGTQYF
abundance: .; j_gene: TRBJ2-3; v_gene: TRBV6-5; d_gene: .; CDR3nt: TGCGTGGGACGGACCGGCACAGATACGCAGTATTTT; CDR3aa: CVGRTGTDTQYF
abundance: .; j_gene: TRBJ2-3; v_gene: TRBV7-9; d_gene: TRBD1; CDR3nt: TGTGCCAGCAGCCCGGGAAACAGGGGGAGGACAGATACGCAGTATTTT; CDR3aa: CASSPGNRGRTDTQYF
abundance: few; j_gene: TRBJ1-5; v_gene: TRBV5-5; d_gene: .; CDR3nt: TGTGCCAGCAGCTTGGAAGCCTTCGGCGAGCCCCAGCATTTT; CDR3aa: CASSLEAFGEPQHF
abundance: few; j_gene: TRBJ1-2; v_gene: TRBV4-3; d_gene: TRBD1; CDR3nt: TGCGCCAGCAGCCCCGGGACAGGGGTAGGCTTATATGGCTACACCTTC; CDR3aa: CASSPGTGVGLYGYTF
abundance: few; j_gene: TRBJ2-5; v_gene: TRBV4-1; d_gene: TRBD1; CDR3nt: TGCGCCAGCAGCCAAGAAGGGCAGGGGGCTGAGACCCAGTACTTC; CDR3aa: CASSQEGQGAETQYF
abundance: .; j_gene: TRBJ1-3; v_gene: TRBV4-1; d_gene: .; CDR3nt: TGCGCCAGCAGCCAAGATAGGACGCCTAGGGTCGCCATATATTTT; CDR3aa: CASSQDRTPRVAIYF
abundance: .; j_gene: TRBJ2-4; v_gene: TRBV6-2/TRBV6-3; d_gene: .; CDR3nt: TGTGCCAGCAGCGACAGTTGGCTAGCCAAAAACATTCAGTACTTC; CDR3aa: CASSDSWLAKNIQYF
abundance: few; j_gene: TRBJ1-2; v_gene: TRBV6-2/TRBV6-3; d_gene: .; CDR3nt: TGTGCCAGCCAGGTGGGCAGAATCAACTATGGCTACACCTTC; CDR3aa: CASQVGRINYGYTF
abundance: many; j_gene: TRBJ1-1; v_gene: TRBV7-9; d_gene: .; CDR3nt: TGTGCCAGCAGCGAACAGGGGAACACTGAAGCTTTCTTT; CDR3aa: CASSEQGNTEAFF
abundance: .; j_gene: TRBJ2-5; v_gene: TRBV20-1; d_gene: .; CDR3nt: TGCAGTGCTAGGCACTGGGGCCGCGGGAAGGAGACCCAGTACTTC; CDR3aa: CSARHWGRGKETQYF
abundance: many; j_gene: TRBJ2-3; v_gene: TRBV7-3; d_gene: .; CDR3nt: TGTGCCAGCAGCCCGGGGGCGGGGACCGATACGCAGTATTTT; CDR3aa: CASSPGAGTDTQYF
abundance: few; j_gene: TRBJ2-1; v_gene: TRBV5-1; d_gene: TRBD1; CDR3nt: TGCGCCAGCAGCTCTTACAGGGGCGGCTCCTACAATGAGCAGTTCTTC; CDR3aa: CASSSYRGGSYNEQFF
abundance: .; j_gene: TRBJ2-3; v_gene: TRBV19; d_gene: TRBD2; CDR3nt: TGTGCCACCCTCAGGGCGGGGGCAGATACGCAGTATTTT; CDR3aa: CATLRAGADTQYF
abundance: few; j_gene: TRBJ2-4; v_gene: TRBV12-3/TRBV12-4; d_gene: .; CDR3nt: TGTGCCAGCAGTTTAAGTCCGAAGGCAAACATTCAGTACTTC; CDR3aa: CASSLSPKANIQYF
abundance: .; j_gene: TRBJ2-1; v_gene: TRBV10-3; d_gene: .; CDR3nt: TGTGCCCTTTTTGTTGAGCAGTTCTTC; CDR3aa: CALFVEQFF
abundance: .; j_gene: TRBJ1-2; v_gene: TRBV7-9; d_gene: TRBD1; CDR3nt: TGTGCCAGCACCATAACAGGGGTTGGTAAGGATGGCTACACCTTC; CDR3aa: CASTITGVGKDGYTF
abundance: many; j_gene: TRBJ2-5; v_gene: TRBV5-1; d_gene: .; CDR3nt: TGCGCCAGCAGTAGAAACCAAGAGACCCAGTACTTC; CDR3aa: CASSRNQETQYF
abundance: many; j_gene: TRBJ1-4; v_gene: TRBV5-5; d_gene: .; CDR3nt: TGTGCCAGCTGCATGGAAGCAACTAATGAAAAACTGTTTTTT; CDR3aa: CASCMEATNEKLFF
abundance: few; j_gene: TRBJ1-3; v_gene: TRBV11-2; d_gene: .; CDR3nt: TGTGCCAGCAGCTCCGGGAACTCTGGAAACACCATATATTTT; CDR3aa: CASSSGNSGNTIYF
abundance: .; j_gene: TRBJ1-2; v_gene: TRBV7-9; d_gene: .; CDR3nt: TGTGCCAGCACCCCGGGGAACGACTATGGCTACACCTTC; CDR3aa: CASTPGNDYGYTF
abundance: .; j_gene: TRBJ2-3; v_gene: TRBV30; d_gene: TRBD2; CDR3nt: TGTGCCTGTCTGACTAGCCCCTACACAGATACGCAGTATTTT; CDR3aa: CACLTSPYTDTQYF